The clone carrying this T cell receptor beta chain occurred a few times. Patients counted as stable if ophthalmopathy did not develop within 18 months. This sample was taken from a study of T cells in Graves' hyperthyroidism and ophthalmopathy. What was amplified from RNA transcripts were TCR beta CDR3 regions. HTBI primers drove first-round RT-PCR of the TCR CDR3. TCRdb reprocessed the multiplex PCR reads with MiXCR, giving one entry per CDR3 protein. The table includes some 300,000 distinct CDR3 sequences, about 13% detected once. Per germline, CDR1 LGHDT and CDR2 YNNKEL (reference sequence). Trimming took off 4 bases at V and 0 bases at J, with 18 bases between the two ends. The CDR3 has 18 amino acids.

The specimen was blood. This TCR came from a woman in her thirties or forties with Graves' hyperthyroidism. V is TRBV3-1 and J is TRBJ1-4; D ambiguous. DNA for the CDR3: TGTGCCAGCAGCCGGGGTACTACCCTCGCAGCAACTAATGAAAAACTGTTTTTT. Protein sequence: CASSRGTTLAATNEKLFF.